Below are 15 T cell receptor beta chains sequenced from a single sample in a study of Ad26.COV2.S vaccination and SARS-CoV-2 variants. Treatment described: some 20 received Ad26.COV2.S at low or high dose, single or two shots; roughly five received placebo; per-sample allocation not given. Following the first vaccine or placebo injection, samples were taken on day 63. Sequencing was performed with immunoSEQ multiplex PCR; in TCRdb, only in-frame clones are kept and a portion is missing. The top ten hold under 2.5% of the sample, which has fewer than 400,000 clones, 70% to 90% seen once. The source material was peripheral blood, sampled in a trial of Ad26.COV2.S vaccine versus placebo. All receptors come from a person between 18 and 65 years old who received the Ad26.COV2.S COVID-19 vaccine or a placebo.

The chain couples TRBV28 to TRBJ1-2; D not certain. V was trimmed by 5 bases and J by 7 bases, leaving 11 bases between them. This CDR3 spans 12 amino acids. From germline, CDR1 is MDHEN and CDR2 SYDVKM. CDR3 coding DNA: TGTGCCAGCAGTCCCCCCGGCGTTGGCTACACCTTC. Amino acid sequence: CASSPPGVGYTF.

The genes are TRBV5-1 and TRBJ2-2; D is uncertain. The CDR3 spans 16 residues. Germline V CDR1 and CDR2: SGHRS, YFSETQ. V was pared by 0 bases and J by 1 base, with 10 bases between. The CDR3 spells CASSLGWTENTGELFF. DNA of the CDR3: TGCGCCAGCAGCTTGGGTTGGACCGAGAACACCGGGGAGCTGTTTTTT.

The rearrangement links TRBV27 to TRBJ1-6; TRBD1 matches at 7 bases. The CDR3 length is 16 residues. J lost 8 bases, V lost 6 bases, and 13 bases had no gene match. Germline CDR1 and CDR2: MNHEY and SMNVEV (reference sequence). Written as DNA, the CDR3 is TGTGCCAGCAGCCAGAAACAGGGGCTCTTGTATTCACCCCTCCACTTT. Translating gives CASSQKQGLLYSPLHF.

This clone was seen a single time. The chain combines TRBV6-6 with TRBJ2-6; the D gene is possibly TRBD2 (5 bases). The germline gives CDR1 MNHNY, CDR2 SVGAGI (reference sequence). V was trimmed by 5 bases and J by 3 bases, leaving 17 bases between them. The CDR3 runs 17 residues. The CDR3 reads CASSRIVGSGGANVLTF. The CDR3 nucleotides read TGTGCCAGCAGTCGCATAGTGGGGAGCGGTGGGGCCAACGTCCTGACTTTC.

This clone was seen once. The rearrangement uses TRBV28 and TRBJ1-4, with TRBD1 as a possible D gene (5 bases). V was pared by 2 bases and J by 8 bases, with 12 bases between. Germline-derived CDR1 and CDR2 are MDHEN and SYDVKM. This CDR3 has 14 amino acids. CDR3 sequence: CASSLRQGEEKLFF. DNA of the CDR3: TGTGCCAGCAGTTTACGGCAGGGAGAGGAAAAACTGTTTTTT. Full variable domain (rest looked up from reference TRBV28 and TRBJ1-4): DVKVTQSSRYLVKRTGEKVFLECVQDMDHENMFWYRQDPGLGLRLIYFSYDVKMKEKGDIPEGYSVSREKKERFSLILESASTNQTSMYLCASSLRQGEEKLFFGSGTQLSVL.

The chain carries TRBV20-1 and TRBJ1-5; D may be TRBD1 (6 bases). Germline CDR1 is DFQATT and CDR2 is SNEGSKA (reference sequence). The V end was cut by 3 bases, the J end by 5 bases, with 17 bases between. This CDR3 is 15 amino acids long. The CDR3 here is CSASRWGPGDQPQHF. Written as DNA, the CDR3 is TGCAGTGCTAGTCGATGGGGACCAGGGGATCAGCCCCAGCATTTT.

The chain has TRBV19 and TRBJ1-5, with 10 bases fitting TRBD1. With 5 bases clipped from V and 3 bases from J, the junction kept 7 bases outside the gene matches. CDR3 length: 16 residues. CDR1 and CDR2 (germline): LNHDA, SQIVND (reference sequence). The CDR3 DNA sequence: TGTGCCAGTAGTGCCCGGGACAGGGGTAACAATCAGCCCCAGCATTTT. It codes for CASSARDRGNNQPQHF.

V and J are TRBV28 and TRBJ2-3, with TRBD1 as a possible D gene (5 bases). Trimming took 2 bases from V and 4 from J, leaving 7 bases between them. CDR3 length equals 13 residues. The germline V gene encodes CDR1 MDHEN and CDR2 SYDVKM. The CDR3 nucleotides are TGTGCCAGCAGTTTACAGGGCGCAGATACGCAGTATTTT. Translated, it gives CASSLQGADTQYF. The variable domain in full, completed from reference TRBV28 and TRBJ2-3, reads DVKVTQSSRYLVKRTGEKVFLECVQDMDHENMFWYRQDPGLGLRLIYFSYDVKMKEKGDIPEGYSVSREKKERFSLILESASTNQTSMYLCASSLQGADTQYFGPGTRLTVL.

This chain connects TRBV7-6 to TRBJ1-1; D might be TRBD1 (5 bases). The CDR3 runs to 14 residues. Germline-derived CDR1 and CDR2 are SGHVS and FNYEAQ. The V end lost 1 base, the J end lost 0 bases, and 6 bases lay between the germline ends. This CDR3 reads CASSLDRLNTEAFF. The CDR3 coding sequence is TGTGCCAGCAGCTTAGACAGGCTGAACACTGAAGCTTTCTTT.

Relative to its sample, this clone is medium-sized. The chain carries TRBV7-7 and TRBJ2-5; 9 nucleotides align to TRBD2. The CDR3 is 15 residues long. Trimming cost V 1 base and J 4 bases; bases outside gene matches: 4. The germline V gene encodes CDR1 SSHAT and CDR2 FNYEAQ (reference sequence). In nucleotides, the CDR3 is TGTGCCAGCAGCTTAGGGGCGGGGGGGCCAGAGACCCAGTACTTC. Residues: CASSLGAGGPETQYF.

Written as DNA, the CDR3 is TGTGCCAGCATGTCAGGGTCACGGGATTCACCCCTCCACTTT. Amino acids: CASMSGSRDSPLHF. The chain combines TRBV28 with TRBJ1-6; weak D call: TRBD1 (5 bases). The germline V gene encodes CDR1 MDHEN and CDR2 SYDVKM. The CDR3 loop spans 14 amino acids. Trimming pared 7 bases from V and 8 bases from J, leaving 15 bases between.

This rearrangement joins TRBV11-2 to TRBJ2-1; D is uncertain. V was cut by 5 bases and J by 6 bases, with 8 bases left in between. Germline assignment: CDR1 SGHAT and CDR2 FQNNGV. CDR3 length: 12 amino acids. CDR3 coding DNA: TGTGCCAGCAGCACCAACAGCAATGAGCAGTTCTTC. Encoded protein: CASSTNSNEQFF.

This clone was seen just once. The chain is built from TRBV27 and TRBJ2-4, with TRBD1 matching over 12 bases. The CDR3 has 13 amino acids. Germline CDR1 and CDR2: MNHEY and SMNVEV (reference sequence). Trimming at V came to 4 bases and at J to 10 bases, leaving 2 bases not matched to a gene. The CDR3 DNA reads as TGTGCCAGCAGTTGGGACAGGGGGCGAATTCAGTACTTC. The encoded protein is CASSWDRGRIQYF.

This clone was picked up a small number of times. This chain connects TRBV5-1 to TRBJ2-3, with TRBD2 matching over 8 bases. The CDR3 is 17 residues long. The V segment lost 4 bases and the J segment 4 bases; nucleotides outside the gene matches: 14. Per germline, CDR1 SGHRS and CDR2 YFSETQ. The chain's CDR3 is CASSSSGGSVVADTQYF. Here the CDR3 DNA reads TGCGCCAGCAGCAGCAGCGGGGGATCGGTAGTGGCAGATACGCAGTATTTT.

The chain couples TRBV11-2 to TRBJ2-2; the match to TRBD2 covers 11 bases. Trimming removed 2 bases from V and 4 bases from J; junction bases left unmatched: 0. This CDR3 contains 15 residues. Germline-derived CDR1 and CDR2 are SGHAT and FQNNGV. Written as DNA, the CDR3 is TGTGCCAGCAGCTTACTAGCGGGGGGCACCGGGGAGCTGTTTTTT. Translated: CASSLLAGGTGELFF.